This is a list of T cell receptor beta chains from one sample in a study of cytomegalovirus exposure and HLA in healthy donors. The protocol was immunoSEQ multiplex PCR, while the TCRdb copy is restricted to in-frame clones and leaves out a portion. The sample holds 250,000 or so clones, 90% seen once. Source material: PBMCs. The receptors come from a woman between 18 and 29 years old in good health and CMV-seronegative. Both conserved end residues are part of each CDR3. The D gene is left open where the match is weak. Only some rows state a clone size, as once, few, many or a class for expanded clones.

j_gene: TRBJ2-1; abundance: NA; d_gene: TRBD2; v_gene: TRBV5-6; CDR3aa: CASSSTGLAGGNEQFF; CDR3nt: TGTGCCAGCAGCTCCACGGGACTAGCGGGGGGGAATGAGCAGTTCTTC
j_gene: TRBJ1-1; abundance: NA; d_gene: TRBD1; v_gene: TRBV5-1; CDR3aa: CASSSGQGDTEAFF; CDR3nt: TGCGCCAGCAGCTCGGGACAGGGAGATACTGAAGCTTTCTTT
j_gene: TRBJ2-1; abundance: NA; d_gene: NA; v_gene: TRBV6-5; CDR3aa: CASSRTDRFYNEQFF; CDR3nt: TGTGCCAGCAGTCGAACAGACAGGTTCTACAATGAGCAGTTCTTC
j_gene: TRBJ2-1; abundance: NA; d_gene: TRBD2; v_gene: TRBV28; CDR3aa: CASSLPGGLGEQFF; CDR3nt: TGTGCCAGCAGTTTACCCGGGGGGTTAGGCGAGCAGTTCTTC
j_gene: TRBJ1-6; abundance: NA; d_gene: NA; v_gene: TRBV19; CDR3aa: CATERLLGGNSPLHF; CDR3nt: TGTGCCACCGAGCGACTTCTAGGGGGAAATTCACCCCTCCACTTT
j_gene: TRBJ2-5; abundance: NA; d_gene: TRBD1; v_gene: TRBV7-8; CDR3aa: CASSSTAGTDQETQYF; CDR3nt: TGTGCCAGCAGCTCGACAGCCGGGACAGACCAAGAGACCCAGTACTTC
j_gene: TRBJ2-5; abundance: NA; d_gene: TRBD2; v_gene: TRBV5-1; CDR3aa: CASTPPGLAGGETQYF; CDR3nt: TGCGCCAGCACCCCTCCGGGACTAGCGGGGGGAGAGACCCAGTACTTC
j_gene: TRBJ1-5; abundance: NA; d_gene: TRBD1; v_gene: TRBV5-1; CDR3aa: CASSLKTRPGQGARQPQHF; CDR3nt: TGCGCCAGCAGCCTAAAGACCCGGCCGGGACAGGGGGCAAGGCAGCCCCAGCATTTT
j_gene: TRBJ2-2; abundance: once; d_gene: TRBD2; v_gene: TRBV11-1; CDR3aa: CASRDGGGTDTGELFF; CDR3nt: TGTGCCAGCAGGGACGGCGGGGGGACGGACACCGGGGAGCTGTTTTTT
j_gene: TRBJ1-2; abundance: few; d_gene: NA; v_gene: TRBV27; CDR3aa: CASSQLDIGYGYTF; CDR3nt: TGTGCCAGCAGTCAGCTGGACATCGGCTATGGCTACACCTTC
j_gene: TRBJ2-7; abundance: NA; d_gene: TRBD2; v_gene: TRBV4-1; CDR3aa: CASSQWTSGGFHEQYF; CDR3nt: TGCGCCAGCAGCCAATGGACTAGCGGGGGGTTTCACGAGCAGTACTTC
j_gene: TRBJ2-5; abundance: NA; d_gene: NA; v_gene: TRBV19; CDR3aa: CASSMGQLSQETQYF; CDR3nt: TGTGCCAGTAGTATGGGGCAACTCAGCCAAGAGACCCAGTACTTC
j_gene: TRBJ2-7; abundance: NA; d_gene: NA; v_gene: TRBV15; CDR3aa: CATSRARTRPPSDEQYF; CDR3nt: TGTGCCACCAGCAGAGCACGAACCCGGCCGCCTAGCGACGAGCAGTACTTC
j_gene: TRBJ1-3; abundance: NA; d_gene: TRBD1; v_gene: TRBV19; CDR3aa: CASTVTGESGNTIYF; CDR3nt: TGTGCCAGTACCGTCACAGGGGAGTCTGGAAACACCATATATTTT
j_gene: TRBJ2-1; abundance: once; d_gene: TRBD1; v_gene: TRBV4-1; CDR3aa: CASSGTGAFNEQFF; CDR3nt: TGCGCCAGCTCCGGGACAGGGGCCTTCAATGAGCAGTTCTTC
j_gene: TRBJ2-2; abundance: NA; d_gene: TRBD1; v_gene: TRBV4-1; CDR3aa: CASSPPPEGARFTGELFF; CDR3nt: TGCGCCAGCAGCCCACCACCCGAGGGGGCGAGGTTCACCGGGGAGCTGTTTTTT
j_gene: TRBJ2-4; abundance: NA; d_gene: TRBD2; v_gene: TRBV6-6; CDR3aa: CASSPSGAKNIQYF; CDR3nt: TGTGCCAGCAGCCCTAGCGGGGCGAAAAACATTCAGTACTTC
j_gene: TRBJ2-5; abundance: NA; d_gene: TRBD2; v_gene: TRBV5-1; CDR3aa: CASSARLAEETQYF; CDR3nt: TGCGCCAGCAGCGCTCGACTAGCGGAAGAGACCCAGTACTTC
j_gene: TRBJ2-2; abundance: NA; d_gene: TRBD2; v_gene: TRBV5-4; CDR3aa: CASSPPGGRDTGELFF; CDR3nt: TGTGCCAGCAGCCCCCCCGGAGGGAGGGACACCGGGGAGCTGTTTTTT
j_gene: TRBJ1-3; abundance: NA; d_gene: NA; v_gene: TRBV15; CDR3aa: CATSRDEGFGNTIYF; CDR3nt: TGTGCCACCAGCAGAGATGAGGGATTTGGAAACACCATATATTTT
j_gene: TRBJ2-1; abundance: NA; d_gene: TRBD1; v_gene: TRBV4-1; CDR3aa: CASSQTGGISNEQFF; CDR3nt: TGCGCCAGCAGCCAAACAGGGGGAATTTCCAATGAGCAGTTCTTC
j_gene: TRBJ2-5; abundance: NA; d_gene: NA; v_gene: TRBV6-5; CDR3aa: CASSYSRQETQYF; CDR3nt: TGTGCCAGCAGTTACAGCAGGCAAGAGACCCAGTACTTC
j_gene: TRBJ2-2; abundance: once; d_gene: NA; v_gene: TRBV28; CDR3aa: CASSFVGSGELFF; CDR3nt: TGTGCCAGCAGTTTCGTCGGGTCCGGGGAGCTGTTTTTT